This T cell receptor (beta chain) was identified in a study of blood T cell repertoires in COVID-19. The protocol was immunoSEQ multiplex PCR, while the TCRdb copy is restricted to in-frame clones and leaves out a portion. The sample holds roughly 480,000 clones, roughly 87% seen once. This CDR3 has 13 residues. V was pared by 7 bases and J by 5 bases, with 5 bases of the junction left unmatched. Germline V CDR1 and CDR2: LGHNT, FRNRAP. There are a few counts of this clone. This sequence was found in a man aged 18 to 30 with COVID-19, enrolled during active disease. Sequenced input: peripheral blood. The chain is built from TRBV12-5 and TRBJ1-1; TRBD1 matches 9 bases. The CDR3 DNA follows: TGTGCTAGTGCCGGGACAGGGAGAACTGAAGCTTTCTTT. Translation gives CASAGTGRTEAFF.